The present T cell receptor beta chain was sequenced within a study of sequential checkpoint blockade in melanoma. V was pared by 4 bases and J by 0 bases, with 9 bases between. From germline, CDR1 is SGHDN and CDR2 FVKESK. The CDR3 spans 14 residues. This clone came up a few times. The assay was immunoSEQ multiplex PCR, and TCRdb's table has in-frame clones only and misses some. The repertoire holds more than 10,000 clones, with 70% to 85% as singletons. Treatment meaning: randomized to nivolumab then ipilimumab (arm A) or the reverse (arm B). This chain connects TRBV14 to TRBJ1-1, with D tentatively TRBD1 (6 bases). The sequence was obtained from a human donor with melanoma. The sample was CD8+ T cells sorted from blood (inferred from file names), taken from a patient given nivolumab and ipilimumab in sequence. The CDR3 loop is CASSRTDVNTEAFF. As DNA, the CDR3 is TGTGCCAGCAGCCGGACAGATGTGAACACTGAAGCTTTCTTT.